The TCR beta chain described here comes from a study of cytomegalovirus exposure and HLA in healthy donors. Study-level results: It was reported that the classifier diagnosed cytomegalovirus status with high specificity and sensitivity in both the original and validation cohorts. A later analysis reportedly identified an Asian-associated ancestry cluster as carrying fewer N-insertions than the 666-donor mean.

In the PCR, 60 Vbeta and 13 Jbeta primers were used. This table comes from immunoSEQ multiplex PCR, and its TCRdb copy is limited to in-frame clones, with some not included. The sample carries roughly 150,000 clones, 80% recorded once. This clone was seen just once. As yet, its antigen is unknown. Sequenced: PBMCs. The receptor's source is a woman aged 40 to 49 in good health and CMV-seronegative.

CDR3 loop: CASSLSGTGPFLTTYEQYF. CDR3 bases: TGTGCCAGCAGTTTAAGTGGGACAGGGCCTTTTCTCACAACCTACGAGCAGTACTTC. The chain is built from TRBV27 and TRBJ2-7, with 9 bases identical to TRBD1. J gave up 2 bases and V 2 bases, and 16 bases lay outside the gene matches. In germline, CDR1 is MNHEY, CDR2 SMNVEV (reference sequence). CDR3 length: 19 residues.